Sequencing of this T cell receptor beta chain was carried out in a study of cytomegalovirus exposure and HLA in healthy donors. The PCR used 60 Vbeta and 13 Jbeta primers. Profiled with immunoSEQ multiplex PCR; TCRdb holds only in-frame clones, not every one. The sample has about 140,000 clones, just under 85% seen once. A remark on this clone: As yet, its antigen is unknown.

Study-level findings and limits: While the bulk of TCR sequences proved rare, some public TCRs turned up in many donors.

Looked up from germline, CDR1 is SEHNR and CDR2 is FQNEAQ (reference sequence). V gave up 4 bases and J gave up 8 bases; unmatched junction bases: 9. This CDR3 region has 15 residues. The TCR was taken from a man aged 30 to 39 in good health and CMV-seropositive. Sequenced material: PBMCs. The chain carries TRBV7-9 and TRBJ2-1; 9 bases match TRBD1. CDR3 sequence reads: CASSSAGTGRDEQFF. CDR3 nucleotides: TGTGCCAGCAGCTCCGCCGGGACAGGGAGGGATGAGCAGTTCTTC.